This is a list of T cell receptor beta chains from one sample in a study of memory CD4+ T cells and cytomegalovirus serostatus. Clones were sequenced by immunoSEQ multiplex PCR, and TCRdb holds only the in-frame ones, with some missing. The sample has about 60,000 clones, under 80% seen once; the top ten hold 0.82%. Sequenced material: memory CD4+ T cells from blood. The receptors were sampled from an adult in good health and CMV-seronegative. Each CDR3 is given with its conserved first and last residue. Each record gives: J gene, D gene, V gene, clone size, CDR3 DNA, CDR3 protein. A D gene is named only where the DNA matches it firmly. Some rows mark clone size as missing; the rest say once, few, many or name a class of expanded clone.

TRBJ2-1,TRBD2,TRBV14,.,TGTGCCAGCAGCCAAGGCGGGGGACCCTACAATGAGCAGTTCTTC,CASSQGGGPYNEQFF
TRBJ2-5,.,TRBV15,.,TGTGCCACCAGCAGGGGTTTAGCGGAGGGCCAAGAGACCCAGTACTTC,CATSRGLAEGQETQYF
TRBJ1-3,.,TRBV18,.,TGTGCCAGCTCACTGGGGACGGTTGGAAACACCATATATTTT,CASSLGTVGNTIYF
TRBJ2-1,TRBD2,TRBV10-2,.,TGCGCCAGCATTACTAGCGGGGCCTCCTACAATGAGCAGTTCTTC,CASITSGASYNEQFF
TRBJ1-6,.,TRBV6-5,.,TGTGCCAGCAGTTCTGGGCGGGGGAATTCACCCCTCCACTTT,CASSSGRGNSPLHF
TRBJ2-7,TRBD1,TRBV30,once,TGTGCCTGGAGCCCCGGACAGGGAATTACCTACGAGCAGTACTTC,CAWSPGQGITYEQYF
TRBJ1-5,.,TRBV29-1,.,TGCAGCGTGATGACAGAGTATAGCAATCAGCCCCAGCATTTT,CSVMTEYSNQPQHF
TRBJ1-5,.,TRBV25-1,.,TGTGCCAGCAGTGAATATAGCGGTCAGCCCCAGCATTTT,CASSEYSGQPQHF
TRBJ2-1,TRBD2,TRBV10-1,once,TGCGCCAGCAGTGAGTCGGGGACTAGCGTTCGGGAGCAGTTCTTC,CASSESGTSVREQFF
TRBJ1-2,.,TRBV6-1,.,TGTGCCAGCAGTGAATCCGGACAGTACTATGGCTACACCTTC,CASSESGQYYGYTF
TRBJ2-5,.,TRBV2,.,TGTGCCAGCAGGAAAGAGACCCAGTACTTC,CASRKETQYF
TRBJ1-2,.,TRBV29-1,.,TGCAGCGTTGAAGTCACCCGGGTGCATGGCTACACCTTC,CSVEVTRVHGYTF
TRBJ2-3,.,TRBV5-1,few,TGCGCCAGCAGCTTGGCCGGGGCTATAGGAGGGGATACGCAGTATTTT,CASSLAGAIGGDTQYF
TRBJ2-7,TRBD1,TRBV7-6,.,TGTGCCAGCAGCTGGAACAGGGGCCAAGGGTACGAGCAGTACTTC,CASSWNRGQGYEQYF
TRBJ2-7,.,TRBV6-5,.,TGTGCCAGCAGTTATCGGACCGGCGAGCAGTACTTC,CASSYRTGEQYF
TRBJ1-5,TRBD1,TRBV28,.,TGTGCCAGCAGTAACAGGGGGAATCAGCCCCAGCATTTT,CASSNRGNQPQHF
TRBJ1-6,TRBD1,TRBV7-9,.,TGTGCCAGCAGTTTCCGGGACAGAAATTCACCCCTCCACTTT,CASSFRDRNSPLHF
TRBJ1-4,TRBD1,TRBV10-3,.,TGTGCCATCAGACAGGGACAGGGGGAAAAACTGTTTTTT,CAIRQGQGEKLFF
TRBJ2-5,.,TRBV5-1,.,TGCGCCAGCAGCCCCTTAGGACGGATGTACCAAGAGACCCAGTACTTC,CASSPLGRMYQETQYF
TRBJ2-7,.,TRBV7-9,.,TGTGCCAGCAGCCTCGAGAAATACGAGCAGTACTTC,CASSLEKYEQYF
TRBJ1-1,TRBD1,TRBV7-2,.,TGTGCCAGCAGCCCCGACAGGGGGCGGGACACTGAAGCTTTCTTT,CASSPDRGRDTEAFF
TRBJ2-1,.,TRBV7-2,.,TGTGCCAGCAGCTCCCGAGTCCTACGGACGCCGAGCTCCTACAATGAGCAGTTCTTC,CASSSRVLRTPSSYNEQFF
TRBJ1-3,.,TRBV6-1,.,TGTGCCAGCAGTGTGCAGAGCAGGGCGGGAAACACCATATATTTT,CASSVQSRAGNTIYF
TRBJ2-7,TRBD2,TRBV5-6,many,TGTGCCAGCAGCACAGGGACTAGCGGCTACGAGCAGTACTTC,CASSTGTSGYEQYF
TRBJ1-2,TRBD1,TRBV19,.,TGTGCCAGTAGTATACGGACAGGGACTAACTATGGCTACACCTTC,CASSIRTGTNYGYTF
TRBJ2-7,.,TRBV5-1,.,TGCGCCAGCAGCTGGACAACGGACTACTACGAGCAGTACTTC,CASSWTTDYYEQYF
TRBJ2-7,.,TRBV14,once,TGTGCCAGCAGCCAAGGATACGAGCAGTACTTC,CASSQGYEQYF
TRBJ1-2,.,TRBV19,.,TGTGCCAGTACCGAAGGGGGACGCACCTATGGCTACACCTTC,CASTEGGRTYGYTF
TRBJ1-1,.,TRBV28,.,TGTGCCAGCAGCCTCCCCGTTGGGAACACTGAAGCTTTCTTT,CASSLPVGNTEAFF
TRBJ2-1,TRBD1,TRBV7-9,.,TGTGCCAGCAGCCCTAGACAGGGCCGGTTCTACAATGAGCAGTTCTTC,CASSPRQGRFYNEQFF
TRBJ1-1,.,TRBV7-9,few,TGTGCCAGCAGCGATCAGCTGAACACTGAAGCTTTCTTT,CASSDQLNTEAFF
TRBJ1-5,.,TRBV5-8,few,TGTGCCAGCAGCTCACTCCAGGGTCTTCAGCCCCAGCATTTT,CASSSLQGLQPQHF
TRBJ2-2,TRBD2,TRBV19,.,TGTGCCAGTAGTATACTAGCGGGAGTAAACGGGGAGCTGTTTTTT,CASSILAGVNGELFF
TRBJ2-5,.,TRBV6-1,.,TGTGCCAGCAGTGAAGCGCGGCAAGGGAAAGAGACCCAGTACTTC,CASSEARQGKETQYF
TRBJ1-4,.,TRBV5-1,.,TGCGCCAGCAGCCGGACAAGGAATGAAAAACTGTTTTTT,CASSRTRNEKLFF
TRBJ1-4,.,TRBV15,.,TGTGCCACCAGCAGACAGGGCTCTAATGAAAAACTGTTTTTT,CATSRQGSNEKLFF
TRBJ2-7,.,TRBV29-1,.,TGCAGCGTTGAAGGGGTCTACGAGCAGTACTTC,CSVEGVYEQYF
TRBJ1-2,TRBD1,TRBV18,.,TGTGCCAGCTCACCAGACAGGGGCTATGGCTACACCTTC,CASSPDRGYGYTF
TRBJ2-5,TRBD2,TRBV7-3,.,TGTGCCAGCAGCTTAGCGGGAGGGCCGGTGGAGACCCAGTACTTC,CASSLAGGPVETQYF
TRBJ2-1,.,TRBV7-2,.,TGTGCCAGCAGCTTAGCCACCGGGACTGCCTGGAATGAGCAGTTCTTC,CASSLATGTAWNEQFF
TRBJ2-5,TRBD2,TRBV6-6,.,TGTGCCAGCACACCGACTAGCGGGGGGCGGGCCACCCAGTACTTC,CASTPTSGGRATQYF
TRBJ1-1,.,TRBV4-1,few,TGCGCCAGCAGCCAAGAACACGCTAGGCACACTGAAGCTTTCTTT,CASSQEHARHTEAFF
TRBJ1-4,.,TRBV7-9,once,TGTGCCAGCAGCTTAGGTCAGGGCGGTGAAAAACTGTTTTTT,CASSLGQGGEKLFF
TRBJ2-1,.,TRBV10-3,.,TGTGCCATCAGGATTGGAGGGGGGACCAATGAGCAGTTCTTC,CAIRIGGGTNEQFF
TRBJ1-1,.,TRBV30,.,TGTGCCTGGAGCTCGTCCGGCCTGGAAGCTTTCTTT,CAWSSSGLEAFF
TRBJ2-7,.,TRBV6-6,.,TGTGCCAGCAGGGAGTCTAAGGAGGTATACGAGCAGTACTTC,CASRESKEVYEQYF
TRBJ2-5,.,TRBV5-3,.,TGTGCCAGAAGCTTCCGGACAGATCCACGGGAGACCCAGTACTTC,CARSFRTDPRETQYF
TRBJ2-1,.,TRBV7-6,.,TGTGCCAGCAGCCTAAGGACGGATGCCTACAATGAGCAGTTCTTC,CASSLRTDAYNEQFF
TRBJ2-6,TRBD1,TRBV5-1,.,TGCGCCAGCAGCCCGGGACAGGTCTACTCTGGGGCCAACGTCCTGACTTTC,CASSPGQVYSGANVLTF
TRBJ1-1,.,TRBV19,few,TGTGCCAGTAGTATGTACATGAACACTGAAGCTTTCTTT,CASSMYMNTEAFF
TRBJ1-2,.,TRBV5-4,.,TGTGCCAGCAGCCGGACTGATTATGGCTACACCTTC,CASSRTDYGYTF
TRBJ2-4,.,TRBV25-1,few,TGTGCCAGCAGTCCAGAACTCCCAGCCAAAAACATTCAGTACTTC,CASSPELPAKNIQYF
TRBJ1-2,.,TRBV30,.,TGTGCCTGGAGTAGGCAGGCGGGGGGCTACACCTTC,CAWSRQAGGYTF
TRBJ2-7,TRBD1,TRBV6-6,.,TGTGCCAGCAGTTACCAGGGACAGACCTACGAGCAGTACTTC,CASSYQGQTYEQYF
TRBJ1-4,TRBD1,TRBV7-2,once,TGTGCCAGCCGAGGGGGCGGAACTAATGAAAAACTGTTTTTT,CASRGGGTNEKLFF
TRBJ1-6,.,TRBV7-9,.,TGTGCCAGCAGTCTCAGTGGAGGGGCAAGGTCACCCCTCCACTTT,CASSLSGGARSPLHF
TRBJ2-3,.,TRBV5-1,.,TGCGCCAGCAGCTTGTCCCAGGGCCGCACAGATACGCAGTATTTT,CASSLSQGRTDTQYF
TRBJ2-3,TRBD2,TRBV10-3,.,TGTGCCATCAGAGGACTAGCGGGAGATACGCAGTATTTT,CAIRGLAGDTQYF
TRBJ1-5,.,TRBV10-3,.,TGTGCCATCAGGGAAGATAGCAATCAGCCCCAGCATTTT,CAIREDSNQPQHF
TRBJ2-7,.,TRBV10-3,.,TGTGCCATCAGTGAGTCGACCAGGGGCTACGAGCAGTACTTC,CAISESTRGYEQYF